This note documents a single T cell receptor beta chain sequence. The table lists this clonotype with many counts. This receptor's antigen is unknown. No base quality information exists; no much larger clone differs at one position. Receptor amplification or capture employed RT-PCR. The sample was run on a NextSeq 550. TCRdb itself trimmed the public reads at Q25 with fastp, ran MiXCR and retained productive beta chains. Each CDR3 protein appears once, grouped with its most common genes and DNA. The sample records approximately 170,000 distinct CDR3 sequences, around 30% of which are singletons. The ten most abundant clones make up around 3% of the sample. This record comes from a study of patients and donors after allogeneic stem cell transplantation (dated by TCRdb to about 2020). The sequenced sample consisted of blood, either unsorted or a sorted T cell fraction (not recorded which). The TCR was taken from a human donor who was either an allogeneic HSCT recipient or a stem cell or donor lymphocyte infusion donor (not recorded which). It is not recorded whose cells these are; they may come from a transplant donor.

The CDR3 protein: CASSLLGGSNQPQHF. The nucleotide sequence reads as follows: TGTGCCAGCAGTTTACTCGGGGGAAGCAATCAGCCCCAGCATTTT. The rearranged chain carries TRBV28 and TRBJ1-5, with TRBD1 as a weak D call on 5 bases. V lost 2 bases and J lost 1 base; the stretch between them is 9 bases long. Measured from the cysteine to the phenylalanine, the CDR3 is 15 residues long. Of the read, only the CDR3 DNA is kept; its 45 bases are in frame from base 1. CDR1 is given as MDHEN and CDR2 as SYDVKM, both from the germline V gene.